The 32 T cell receptor beta chains listed next were all sequenced from one sample in a study of technical replicates of blood from a handful of donors (dated by TCRdb to 2016 to 2017). To prepare the library, the immunoSEQ multiplex PCR assay was applied. Imported from immuneACCESS, the table was reduced by TCRdb to in-frame sequences with V and J called. These copies leave out some clones; in studies compared against another copy, an unresolved V gene accounts for under half, and the cause of the remainder is not known. Counted in this sample were some 91,000 clones; approximately 96% of them appeared once. The top ten clones comprise 0.22% of the sample. The sample was T cells isolated from PBMCs. Receptors originate from a human donor in good health.

This rearrangement joins TRBV5-1 to TRBJ2-1; 9 positions agree with TRBD1. There are 15 residues in the CDR3. Germline values: CDR1 SGHRS, CDR2 YFSETQ. The V and J ends lost 7 bases and 5 bases, in that order; junction bases with no gene match: 10. CDR3 residues: CASRPSGQGHNEQFF. The CDR3 nucleotides read TGCGCCAGCCGGCCCTCGGGACAGGGTCACAATGAGCAGTTCTTC. Supplemented by reference TRBV5-1 and TRBJ2-1, the full variable domain reads KAGVTQTPRYLIKTRGQQVTLSCSPISGHRSVSWYQQTPGQGLQFLFEYFSETQRNKGNFPGRFSGRQFSNSRSEMNVSTLELGDSALYLCASRPSGQGHNEQFFGPGTRLTVL.

J is TRBJ1-1 and V is TRBV28; tentative D call: TRBD1 (5 bases). CDR1 and CDR2 from the germline V gene are MDHEN and SYDVKM. CDR3 size: 12 residues. V was cut by 2 bases and J by 10 bases, with 11 bases left in between. The CDR3 region is CASSLIGRGAFF. For the CDR3, the DNA is TGTGCCAGCAGTTTAATTGGGAGGGGAGCTTTCTTT. Looking up the rest from reference TRBV28 and TRBJ1-1 gives the full variable domain: DVKVTQSSRYLVKRTGEKVFLECVQDMDHENMFWYRQDPGLGLRLIYFSYDVKMKEKGDIPEGYSVSREKKERFSLILESASTNQTSMYLCASSLIGRGAFFGQGTRLTVV.

This chain uses TRBV19 with TRBJ1-3; 9 bases align to TRBD1. Germline V gene sequence: CDR1 LNHDA, CDR2 SQIVND (reference sequence). V trimming: 5 bases; J trimming: 0 bases; junction bases outside the gene matches: 11. This CDR3 contains 18 residues. This CDR3 reads CASSGGTGYRGSGNTIYF. CDR3 DNA sequence: TGTGCCAGTAGTGGGGGGACAGGGTATCGGGGCTCTGGAAACACCATATATTTT.

The chain couples TRBV6-5 to TRBJ1-4; D perhaps matches TRBD1 (6 bases). V dropped 7 bases and J dropped 6 bases, with 15 bases sitting between them. Germline V gives CDR1 MNHEY, CDR2 SVGAGI. The CDR3 extends over 14 amino acids. The CDR3 DNA sequence: TGTGCCAGCACTTCGGGGGGCGAGGATGAAAAACTGTTTTTT. This sequence encodes CASTSGGEDEKLFF.

The CDR3 DNA follows: TGTGCCAGTTGGACAGGAGAGATTGAAGCTTTCTTT. This gives the protein CASWTGEIEAFF. The chain links TRBV28 to TRBJ1-1; TRBD1 aligns across 7 bases. J gave up 7 bases and V 9 bases, and 8 bases lay outside the gene matches. The CDR3 loop spans 12 amino acids. The germline gives CDR1 MDHEN, CDR2 SYDVKM.

V is TRBV27 and J is TRBJ2-3; 14 nucleotides line up with TRBD2. The CDR3 contains 23 residues. J lost 2 bases, V lost 6 bases, and 25 bases had no gene match. CDR1 and CDR2 from the germline V gene are MNHEY and SMNVEV (reference sequence). CDR3 bases: TGTGCCAGCAGCCTGAGATTGGGGACTAGCGGGAGTTCCCTTAACCGGAACACAGATACGCAGTATTTT. Protein product: CASSLRLGTSGSSLNRNTDTQYF.

This chain links TRBV7-3 with TRBJ2-2; maybe TRBD1 (7 bases). This CDR3 spans 16 amino acids. V was shortened by 4 bases and J by 3 bases, with 15 bases between the two germline ends. Germline CDR1 and CDR2: SGHTA and FQGTGA. The CDR3 loop reads CASSSGDRVDTGELFF. CDR3 sequence (DNA): TGTGCCAGCAGCTCGGGAGACAGGGTCGACACCGGGGAGCTGTTTTTT.

The J gene is TRBJ2-3, the V gene TRBV27, with a tentative D call TRBD1 (6 bases). The germline gives CDR1 MNHEY, CDR2 SMNVEV (reference sequence). The CDR3 length is 16 residues. Trimming removed 6 bases at V and 5 bases at J, with 21 bases between. CDR3 region: CASSTTGKGVGDTQYF. In nucleotides, the CDR3 is TGTGCCAGCAGCACAACAGGGAAAGGGGTGGGAGATACGCAGTATTTT.

The gene calls are TRBV25-1 and TRBJ1-4; 11 nucleotides align to TRBD1. From germline, CDR1 is MGHDK and CDR2 SYGVNS. The ends lost 7 bases at V and 7 bases at J; junction bases unmatched: 8. The CDR3 consists of 15 residues. The CDR3 sequence: CASTPGQGEVEKLFF. CDR3 bases: TGTGCCAGCACCCCGGGACAGGGGGAGGTTGAAAAACTGTTTTTT.

The chain couples TRBV9 to TRBJ1-6; 7 bases align to TRBD1. The length of the CDR3 is 17 residues. Germline CDR1 is SGDLS and CDR2 is YYNGEE. Trimming at V came to 0 bases and at J to 7 bases, leaving 10 bases not matched to a gene. CDR3 DNA: TGTGCCAGCAGCGTAGGCGGACGGAGGGGGCTAAATTCACCCCTCCACTTT. This sequence encodes CASSVGGRRGLNSPLHF.

The V gene is TRBV6-1, the J gene TRBJ2-3, with 11 bases that match TRBD2. The CDR3 loop spans 16 amino acids. In germline, CDR1 is MNHNS, CDR2 SASEGT. J lost 2 bases, V lost 2 bases, and 3 bases had no gene match. The CDR3 coding sequence is TGTGCCAGCAGTGAACTAGCGGGAGGCGACACAGATACGCAGTATTTT. Protein product: CASSELAGGDTDTQYF.

The chain links TRBV12-5 to TRBJ1-1, with 7 bases lining up with TRBD1. With 0 bases clipped from V and 0 bases from J, the junction kept 16 bases outside the gene matches. Germline-derived CDR1 and CDR2 are LGHNT and FRNRAP. CDR3 length: 20 amino acids. Here the CDR3 DNA reads TGTGCTAGTGGTTTGGTAGAATCAGGGGGACAGCAAGTTATGAACACTGAAGCTTTCTTT. Its protein product is CASGLVESGGQQVMNTEAFF.

The chain is built from TRBV6-5 and TRBJ1-5, with a possible D match to TRBD1 (6 bases). Germline CDR1 and CDR2: MNHEY and SVGAGI. Trimming cost V 5 bases and J 4 bases, with 15 bases left between them. The CDR3 consists of 15 residues. CDR3 sequence (DNA): TGTGCCAGCAGTCCCCGTGCAGGGGTGAATCAGCCCCAGCATTTT. Translating it yields CASSPRAGVNQPQHF.

This clone was seen once. This sequence joins TRBV9 and TRBJ2-1, with unresolved D. Trimming cost V 6 bases and J 7 bases, with 14 bases left between them. The length of the CDR3 is 13 residues. The germline V gene has CDR1 SGDLS and CDR2 YYNGEE. The CDR3 DNA is TGTGCCAGCACCCCGGGTAGTCGTAATGAGCAGTTCTTC. Translated: CASTPGSRNEQFF.

J is TRBJ1-2 and V is TRBV10-3; a weak D match, TRBD1 (6 bases). The V end was cut by 10 bases, the J end by 3 bases, with 9 bases between. This CDR3 comprises 11 residues. Germline V gene sequence: CDR1 ENHRY, CDR2 SYGVKD. The CDR3 loop reads CARDIYYGYTF. DNA of the CDR3: TGTGCCAGGGACATTTACTATGGCTACACCTTC.

This chain connects TRBV4-1 to TRBJ2-7, with 8 positions matching TRBD2. CDR1 and CDR2 (germline): MGHRA, YSYEKL. Trimming at V came to 2 bases and at J to 0 bases, leaving 12 bases not matched to a gene. The CDR3 covers 18 residues. The CDR3 region is CASSQPLISTSVSYEQYF. CDR3 in DNA: TGCGCCAGCAGCCAACCGTTGATTTCGACTAGCGTCTCCTACGAGCAGTACTTC.

The V and J genes are TRBV4-1 and TRBJ1-2; 7 nucleotides line up with TRBD1. From germline, CDR1 is MGHRA and CDR2 YSYEKL. The CDR3 covers 16 residues. The trim removed 3 bases at V and 0 bases at J, leaving 7 bases unmatched. The CDR3 DNA is TGCGCCAGCAGCCACCCACGGGACAGCCCTAACTATGGCTACACCTTC. Its protein product is CASSHPRDSPNYGYTF.

V and J are TRBV9 and TRBJ2-1; TRBD2 aligns across 8 bases. Germline values: CDR1 SGDLS, CDR2 YYNGEE. The CDR3 sequence is 18 residues long. Trimming took 1 base from V and 7 from J; bases not matched to a gene: 16. CDR3 nucleotides: TGTGCCAGCAGCGTAAACCTCAAACGGCGGGGGGACACAAATGAGCAGTTCTTC. Its translation: CASSVNLKRRGDTNEQFF.

This clone was seen only once. The CDR3: CASCLRAGQDSYEQYF. The CDR3, as DNA: TGTGCCAGCTGTCTACGTGCGGGACAGGACTCCTACGAGCAGTACTTC. The chain recombines TRBV28 with TRBJ2-7; TRBD1 agrees at 8 bases. V lost 8 bases and J lost 0; bases outside the gene matches: 12. The CDR3 covers 16 residues. Germline CDR1 and CDR2: MDHEN and SYDVKM.

The rearrangement joins TRBV28 to TRBJ2-3; no clear D. The CDR3 covers 15 residues. The germline V and J ends were trimmed by 6 bases and 3 bases, with 16 bases remaining between them. Germline lookup yields CDR1 MDHEN and CDR2 SYDVKM. CDR3 DNA: TGTGCCAGCAGGCCCCGCGTAGTGCTAACAGATACGCAGTATTTT. Protein: CASRPRVVLTDTQYF.

The V and J genes are TRBV10-1 and TRBJ2-7, with D perhaps TRBD2 (6 bases). From germline, CDR1 is WNHNN and CDR2 SYGVQD (reference sequence). V was trimmed by 0 bases and J by 3 bases, leaving 9 bases between them. The CDR3 is 14 residues long. This chain's CDR3 is CASSESGDFYEQYF. CDR3 nucleotides: TGCGCCAGCAGTGAGTCGGGGGACTTCTACGAGCAGTACTTC.

The rearrangement uses TRBV7-6 and TRBJ2-1, with a weak D call TRBD1 (5 bases). Trimming stripped 0 bases from V and 6 bases from J, with 12 bases between. The CDR3 sequence is 15 residues long. The germline V gene encodes CDR1 SGHVS and CDR2 FNYEAQ. The CDR3 nucleotides are TGTGCCAGCAGCTTAGCTGGGCAGGGTCCCAATGAGCAGTTCTTC. Amino acids: CASSLAGQGPNEQFF.

The chain links TRBV5-4 to TRBJ2-7; 8 nucleotides line up with TRBD2. The V gene's germline CDR1 is SGHNT and CDR2 YYREEE (reference sequence). The CDR3 consists of 14 residues. With 6 bases clipped from V and 5 bases from J, the junction kept 10 bases outside the gene matches. CDR3 sequence: CASTDRGGSNEQYF. Written as DNA, the CDR3 is TGTGCCAGCACCGACCGGGGGGGCTCGAACGAGCAGTACTTC.

In this sample, this clone turned up once. The gene calls are TRBV5-1 and TRBJ2-1; 8 nucleotides align to TRBD1. Germline V gene lookup returns CDR1 SGHRS and CDR2 YFSETQ. V was pared by 6 bases and J by 8 bases, with 16 bases of the junction left unmatched. The CDR3 covers 16 residues. The DNA of the CDR3 is TGCGCCAGCACCACTGGATGGCAGGGGGCCAAAGATGAGCAGTTCTTC. Translating it yields CASTTGWQGAKDEQFF.

This clone is a singleton in its sample. The V gene is TRBV29-1, the J gene TRBJ1-5; possibly TRBD1 for D (5 bases). Trimming pared 4 bases from V and 5 bases from J, leaving 9 bases between. The germline CDR1 and CDR2 sequences are SQVTM and ANQGSEA. CDR3 length: 12 residues. In DNA, the CDR3 is TGCAGCGTTGTTCAGGGCGATCAGCCCCAGCATTTT. Translating gives CSVVQGDQPQHF.

This clone was seen a single time. CDR3 sequence reads: CASSKRWDRLYEQYF. CDR3 DNA sequence: TGTGCCAGCAGCAAAAGGTGGGACAGACTTTACGAGCAGTACTTC. This chain uses TRBV21-1 with TRBJ2-7; TRBD1 is the table's D call, not checked against the DNA. TRBV21-1 constitutes a pseudogene. The CDR3 extends over 15 amino acids.

The J gene is TRBJ2-7, the V gene TRBV7-9; D remains ambiguous. This CDR3 is 17 amino acids long. Germline-derived CDR1 and CDR2 are SEHNR and FQNEAQ (reference sequence). V was cut by 1 base and J by 4 bases, with 20 bases left in between. The CDR3 DNA reads as TGTGCCAGCAGCTTAGATGGTGGCAAACCCTCGATGTACGAGCAGTACTTC. Translation gives CASSLDGGKPSMYEQYF. The full variable domain, rest sourced from reference TRBV7-9 and TRBJ2-7, is DTGVSQNPRHKITKRGQNVTFRCDPISEHNRLYWYRQTLGQGPEFLTYFQNEAQLEKSRLLSDRFSAERPKGSFSTLEIQRTEQGDSAMYLCASSLDGGKPSMYEQYFGPGTRLTVT.

The chain combines TRBV27 with TRBJ2-1, with a possible D match to TRBD2 (7 bases). The V gene lost 8 bases and the J gene lost 2 bases, with 19 bases spanning the gap. CDR1 is MNHEY and CDR2 is SMNVEV in the germline V gene (reference sequence). The CDR3 is made up of 16 amino acids. The CDR3 DNA sequence: TGTGCCAGCGCCCGAAAGGGGGGGGGCCCCTACAATGAGCAGTTCTTC. Its translation is CASARKGGGPYNEQFF.

This chain connects TRBV7-2 to TRBJ2-1; unclear D gene. Germline loops: CDR1 SGHTA, CDR2 FQGNSA. Trimming stripped 3 bases from V and 1 base from J, with 10 bases between. This CDR3 spans 15 amino acids. The CDR3 reads CASSLIAASYNEQFF. DNA for the CDR3: TGTGCCAGCAGCTTGATAGCTGCTTCCTACAATGAGCAGTTCTTC.

The V and J genes are TRBV7-9 and TRBJ2-1; TRBD2 matches 7 bases. CDR1 is SEHNR, CDR2 FQNEAQ, per germline (reference sequence). The CDR3 sequence is 14 residues long. V was clipped by 4 bases and J by 4 bases; unmatched bases: 4. CDR3 residues: CASSWGEGYNEQFF. CDR3 in DNA: TGTGCCAGCAGCTGGGGGGAGGGGTACAATGAGCAGTTCTTC.

The V call is TRBV28, the J call TRBJ1-2; no clear D gene. The germline CDR1 and CDR2 sequences are MDHEN and SYDVKM. This CDR3 is built from 12 residues. V lost 4 bases to trimming and J lost 6 bases, with 9 bases between them. The CDR3 loop is CASSSNPDGYTF. CDR3 coding DNA: TGTGCCAGCAGTTCGAACCCAGATGGCTACACCTTC.

The chain uses TRBV30 and TRBJ2-1; 8 bases map to TRBD1. V shed 2 bases, J shed 7 bases, and the junction held 7 bases outside the gene matches. The CDR3 is 14 residues long. The germline V gene encodes CDR1 GTSNPN and CDR2 SVGIG (reference sequence). The CDR3 spells CAWSHGQGINEQFF. The CDR3 DNA sequence: TGTGCCTGGAGTCACGGACAGGGAATAAATGAGCAGTTCTTC.